Given below is one TCR beta chain in context. Assay used: immunoSEQ multiplex PCR; TCRdb lists only in-frame clones, some missing. In the table there are around 300,000 clones, 87% of which are singletons. The CDR3 extends over 12 amino acids. The germline V gene encodes CDR1 SEHNR and CDR2 FQNEAQ (reference sequence). V gave up 5 bases and J gave up 15 bases, with 17 bases separating them. This sample is part of a study of shared clonotypes between healthy human individuals. Overall study: Donors had three CD4 naive, three CD4 memory, two CD8 naive and one CD8 memory plate apiece.

This receptor was identified in a man in his late teens or twenties in good health. Sequenced sample: memory CD8+ T cells sorted from blood. As for subset: CD45RO+ cells pooled with CCR7-negative TemRA cells. V usage is TRBV7-9 and J usage is TRBJ2-1, with a weak D call TRBD2 (5 bases). This CDR3 reads CASSDYERVAFF. The CDR3 bases are TGTGCCAGCAGCGACTACGAACGGGTCGCGTTCTTC.